This T cell receptor beta chain was recorded in a study of blood T cell repertoires in COVID-19. About the research overall: Acute-phase and convalescent COVID-19 samples originated in the United States, Italy and Spain.

Germline V gene data show CDR1 as MDHEN and CDR2 as SYDVKM. The V end lost 1 base, the J end lost 7 bases, and 11 bases lay between the germline ends. The CDR3 covers 14 residues. Clones were sequenced by immunoSEQ multiplex PCR, and TCRdb holds only the in-frame ones, with some missing. This sample carries tens of thousands of clones, approximately 78% of them seen once, and the ten largest clones take more than 4.5%. Sequenced sample: peripheral blood. The receptor was derived from an elderly woman with active or convalescent COVID-19. The chain is built from TRBV28 and TRBJ1-5; tentatively, D is TRBD1 (5 bases). The chain's CDR3 is CASSLSIGGQPQHF. CDR3 coding DNA: TGTGCCAGCAGTTTATCGATCGGGGGGCAGCCCCAGCATTTT.